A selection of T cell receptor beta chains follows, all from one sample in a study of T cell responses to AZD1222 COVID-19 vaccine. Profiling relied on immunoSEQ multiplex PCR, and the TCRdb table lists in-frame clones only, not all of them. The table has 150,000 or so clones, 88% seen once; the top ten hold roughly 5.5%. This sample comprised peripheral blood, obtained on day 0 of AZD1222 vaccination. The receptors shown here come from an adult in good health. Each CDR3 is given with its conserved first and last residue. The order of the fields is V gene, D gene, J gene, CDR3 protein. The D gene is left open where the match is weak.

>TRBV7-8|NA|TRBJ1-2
CASSSRPYGYTF
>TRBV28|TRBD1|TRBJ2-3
CASRGQGTTDTQYF
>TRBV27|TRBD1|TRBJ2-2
CASSVGDRDAGELFF
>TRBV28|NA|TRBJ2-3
CASNTYTDTQYF
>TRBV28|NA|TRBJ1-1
CASSFPGGNTEAFF
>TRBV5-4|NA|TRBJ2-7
CASSSGTVSYEQYF
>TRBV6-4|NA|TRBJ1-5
CASSDRQVGANQPQHF
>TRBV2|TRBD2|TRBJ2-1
CASSERRGMNNEQFF
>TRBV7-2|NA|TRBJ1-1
CASSLAPANTEAFF
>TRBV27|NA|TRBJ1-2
CASSSSQKANYGYTF
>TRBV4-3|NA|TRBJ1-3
CASSQVGGAGNTIYF
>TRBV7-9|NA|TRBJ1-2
CASSGGLTANYGYTF
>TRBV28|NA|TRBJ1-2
CASSVGLTNYGYTF
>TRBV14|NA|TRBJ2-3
CASATQVTDTQYF
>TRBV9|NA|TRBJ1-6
CASSGRTGSSPLHF
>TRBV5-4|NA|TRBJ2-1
CASSLGEGAHNEQFF
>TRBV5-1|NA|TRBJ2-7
CASSLDSEQYF
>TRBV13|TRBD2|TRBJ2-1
CASSLVAGGRYPYEQFF
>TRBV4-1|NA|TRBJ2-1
CASSRAVFSDEQFF
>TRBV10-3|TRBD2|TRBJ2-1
CAIRPFSGESYNEQFF
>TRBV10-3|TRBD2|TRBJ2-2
CAISLTSGGTGELFF
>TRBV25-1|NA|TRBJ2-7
CASRTRVGPGYEQYF
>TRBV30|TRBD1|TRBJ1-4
CAWSLQTGSNEKLFF
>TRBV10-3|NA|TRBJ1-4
CAITQRGFNEKLFF
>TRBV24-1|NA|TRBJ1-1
CATSRGTEEAFF
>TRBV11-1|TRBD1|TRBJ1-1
CACSRDSLNTEAFF
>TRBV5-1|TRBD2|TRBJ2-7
CASSLLSSGGYEQYF
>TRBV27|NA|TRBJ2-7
CASSLSGQPGGQYF
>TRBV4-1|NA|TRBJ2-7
CASSQVGSRDPGSYEQYF
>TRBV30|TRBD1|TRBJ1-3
CGQGTGNTIYF
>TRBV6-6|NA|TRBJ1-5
CASSYALTGQPQHF
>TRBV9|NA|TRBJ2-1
CASTSGDRRNEQFF
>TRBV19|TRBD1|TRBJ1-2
CASSTGQISNYGYTF
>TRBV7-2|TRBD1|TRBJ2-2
CASSRGQGKVLFF
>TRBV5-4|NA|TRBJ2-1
CASSLELSNNEQFF
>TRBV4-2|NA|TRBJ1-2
CASSQDRRGGGYTF
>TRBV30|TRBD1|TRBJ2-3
CAWSEGTGVTDTQYF
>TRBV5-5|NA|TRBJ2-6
CASSDSLQKTGANVLTF